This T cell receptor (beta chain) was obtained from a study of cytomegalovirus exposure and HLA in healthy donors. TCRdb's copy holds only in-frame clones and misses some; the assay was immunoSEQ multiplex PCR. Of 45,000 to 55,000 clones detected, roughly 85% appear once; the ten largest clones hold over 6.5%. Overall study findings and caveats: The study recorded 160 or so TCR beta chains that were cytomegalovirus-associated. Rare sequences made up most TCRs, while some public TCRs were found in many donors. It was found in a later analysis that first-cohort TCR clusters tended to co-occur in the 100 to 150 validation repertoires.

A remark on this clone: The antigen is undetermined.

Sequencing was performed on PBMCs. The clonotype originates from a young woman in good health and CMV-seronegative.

The CDR3 DNA is TGTGCCAGCAGTTCCGGACTAGCGGGAGTAGGGGTGCAGTTCTTC. Its translation: CASSSGLAGVGVQFF. The rearrangement joins TRBV27 to TRBJ2-1; 13 bases map to TRBD2. The CDR3 consists of 15 residues. Looked up from germline, CDR1 is MNHEY and CDR2 is SMNVEV (reference sequence). V lost 4 bases to trimming and J lost 12 bases; unmatched junction nucleotides: 9.